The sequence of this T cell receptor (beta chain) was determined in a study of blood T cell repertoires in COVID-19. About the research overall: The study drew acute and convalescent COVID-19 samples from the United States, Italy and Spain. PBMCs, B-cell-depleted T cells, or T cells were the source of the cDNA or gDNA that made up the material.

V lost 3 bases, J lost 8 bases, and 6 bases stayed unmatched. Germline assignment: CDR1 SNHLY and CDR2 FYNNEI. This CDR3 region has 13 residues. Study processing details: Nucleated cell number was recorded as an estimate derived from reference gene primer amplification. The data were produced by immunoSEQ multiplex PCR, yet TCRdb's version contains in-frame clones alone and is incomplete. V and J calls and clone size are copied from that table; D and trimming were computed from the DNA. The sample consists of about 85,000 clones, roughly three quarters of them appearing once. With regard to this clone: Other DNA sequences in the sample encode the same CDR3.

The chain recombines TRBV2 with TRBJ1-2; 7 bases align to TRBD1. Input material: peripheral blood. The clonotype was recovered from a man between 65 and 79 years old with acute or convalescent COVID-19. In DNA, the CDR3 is TGTGCCAGCAGTGAGGAGGGGGCGGGAGGCTACACCTTC. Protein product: CASSEEGAGGYTF.